These 25 T cell receptor beta chains were sequenced from one sample in a study of shared clonotypes between healthy human individuals. Data came from immunoSEQ multiplex PCR; TCRdb stores just in-frame clones and leaves some out. The sample records about 2 million clones, 85% to 95% being singletons. The sequencing input was naive CD4+ T cells sorted from blood. Subset noted: CD45RA+ positively selected. These receptors all come from a man aged 18-30 years in good health.

The chain employs TRBV5-4 and TRBJ2-1; no reliable D call. The length of the CDR3 is 15 residues. Trimming pared 0 bases from V and 1 base from J, leaving 8 bases between. From germline, CDR1 is SGHNT and CDR2 YYREEE (reference sequence). Written as DNA, the CDR3 is TGTGCCAGCAGCTTGGAGGGTGTTTCCTACAATGAGCAGTTCTTC. Amino acid sequence: CASSLEGVSYNEQFF.

The chain combines TRBV7-9 with TRBJ2-2, with a possible D match to TRBD1 (6 bases). V was trimmed by 3 bases and J by 7 bases, leaving 9 bases between them. The CDR3 runs 13 residues. Germline assignment: CDR1 SEHNR and CDR2 FQNEAQ (reference sequence). The CDR3, as DNA: TGTGCCAGCAGCTTCGACAGGAACGGGGAGCTGTTTTTT. Its protein product is CASSFDRNGELFF.

The genes are TRBV7-3 and TRBJ2-7; 9 bases are shared with TRBD1. The CDR3 has 14 residues. The germline V gene encodes CDR1 SGHTA and CDR2 FQGTGA. With 5 bases clipped from V and 5 bases from J, the junction kept 7 bases outside the gene matches. CDR3 region: CASSAGTGKHEQYF. CDR3 nucleotide sequence: TGTGCCAGCAGCGCCGGGACAGGGAAACACGAGCAGTACTTC.

The V and J genes are TRBV5-1 and TRBJ1-1; D not resolved. The V end was cut by 2 bases, the J end by 3 bases, with 5 bases between. This CDR3 has 12 residues. The germline CDR1 and CDR2 sequences are SGHRS and YFSETQ. The DNA of the CDR3 is TGCGCCAGCAGCTTCCAAGACACTGAAGCTTTCTTT. Protein: CASSFQDTEAFF.

This clone was seen repeatedly, ten times or more. The chain couples TRBV18 to TRBJ1-6, with 7 bases matching TRBD1. V was clipped by 5 bases and J by 7 bases; unmatched bases: 8. From germline, CDR1 is KGHSH and CDR2 LQKENI. The CDR3 loop spans 15 amino acids. The CDR3 loop is CASSRGGTENSPLHF. The DNA for the CDR3 is TGTGCCAGCTCAAGAGGGGGGACAGAAAATTCACCCCTCCACTTT.

The chain recombines TRBV5-6 with TRBJ1-5; 8 bases match TRBD1. The germline CDR1 and CDR2 sequences are SGHDT and YYEEEE. The CDR3 extends over 16 amino acids. V shed 2 bases, J shed 1 base, and the junction held 5 bases outside the gene matches. CDR3 nucleotides: TGTGCCAGCAGCTTTCAGGGGGCATCGAGCAATCAGCCCCAGCATTTT. Translated: CASSFQGASSNQPQHF.

This sequence joins TRBV18 and TRBJ2-5; 8 bases fit TRBD1. Trimming took 3 bases from V and 2 from J; bases not matched to a gene: 5. This CDR3 has 15 residues. Germline V gene data show CDR1 as KGHSH and CDR2 as LQKENI. The CDR3 loop reads CASSPGTGQQETQYF. The CDR3 DNA is TGTGCCAGCTCACCCGGGACAGGACAACAAGAGACCCAGTACTTC.

This chain joins TRBV11-2 and TRBJ2-7, with D perhaps matching TRBD2 (6 bases). V was cut by 1 base and J by 4 bases, with 8 bases left in between. Germline V lookup: CDR1 SGHAT, CDR2 FQNNGV. The CDR3 loop spans 13 amino acids. CDR3 amino acids: CASSLGGEYEQYF. Written as DNA, the CDR3 is TGTGCCAGCAGCTTAGGCGGGGAATACGAGCAGTACTTC. Supplemented by reference TRBV11-2 and TRBJ2-7, the full variable domain reads EAGVAQSPRYKIIEKRQSVAFWCNPISGHATLYWYQQILGQGPKLLIQFQNNGVVDDSQLPKDRFSAERLKGVDSTLKIQPAKLEDSAVYLCASSLGGEYEQYFGPGTRLTVT.

This chain uses TRBV25-1 with TRBJ2-1, with D perhaps being TRBD1 or TRBD2 (7 bases each). From germline, CDR1 is MGHDK and CDR2 SYGVNS. The germline V and J ends were trimmed by 4 bases and 5 bases, with 24 bases remaining between them. This CDR3 region has 18 residues. CDR3 nucleotide sequence: TGTGCCAGCAGTGGGCCCCGACAGGGCCCTAGCGGAGACAATGAGCAGTTCTTC. Residues: CASSGPRQGPSGDNEQFF.

The V gene is TRBV27, the J gene TRBJ1-6; 7 nucleotides align to TRBD1. The CDR3 has 15 amino acids. CDR1 is MNHEY, CDR2 SMNVEV, per germline (reference sequence). Unmatched junction bases numbered 2, after V lost 2 bases and J lost 4 bases. The CDR3 loop reads CASSLQGGYNSPLHF. CDR3 nucleotides: TGTGCCAGCAGTTTACAGGGGGGGTATAATTCACCCCTCCACTTT.

The chain combines TRBV27 with TRBJ1-5; the D is unclear. Trimming pared 0 bases from V and 2 bases from J, leaving 11 bases between. Germline V gives CDR1 MNHEY, CDR2 SMNVEV (reference sequence). The CDR3 consists of 16 residues. DNA for the CDR3: TGTGCCAGCAGTTTATCGGGTTTAGGCGGCAATCAGCCCCAGCATTTT. It yields the protein CASSLSGLGGNQPQHF.

The chain combines TRBV19 with TRBJ1-1; a possible D gene is TRBD1 (5 bases). V lost 7 bases and J lost 0, with 9 bases in between. The CDR3 consists of 13 residues. Per germline, CDR1 LNHDA and CDR2 SQIVND (reference sequence). The CDR3 loop reads CASKRQMNTEAFF. The CDR3, as DNA: TGTGCCAGTAAAAGACAGATGAACACTGAAGCTTTCTTT.

This chain joins TRBV25-1 and TRBJ1-4, with 9 bases that match TRBD1. V lost 2 bases and J lost 8; bases outside the gene matches: 6. The germline V gene has CDR1 MGHDK and CDR2 SYGVNS. The CDR3 runs 15 residues. The CDR3 DNA reads as TGTGCCAGCAGTGAACGGACAGGGGTGGGAGAAAAACTGTTTTTT. Amino acids: CASSERTGVGEKLFF. Complete variable domain (other parts from reference TRBV25-1 and TRBJ1-4): EADIYQTPRYLVIGTGKKITLECSQTMGHDKMYWYQQDPGMELHLIHYSYGVNSTEKGDLSSESTVSRIRTEHFPLTLESARPSHTSQYLCASSERTGVGEKLFFGSGTQLSVL.

V usage is TRBV4-1 and J usage is TRBJ1-2; 9 bases are a match to TRBD1. Trimming removed 1 base from V and 3 bases from J; junction bases left unmatched: 12. CDR3 size: 18 residues. Germline CDR1 MGHRA, CDR2 YSYEKL. The CDR3 loop reads CASSQGPGTGSVYYGYTF. The CDR3 DNA sequence: TGCGCCAGCAGCCAAGGACCCGGGACAGGGAGCGTCTACTATGGCTACACCTTC.

The J gene is TRBJ2-7, the V gene TRBV6-5; D not certain. CDR1 is MNHEY and CDR2 is SVGAGI in the germline V gene. The CDR3 contains 14 residues. V lost 2 bases, J lost 5 bases, and 13 bases lay in between. DNA of the CDR3: TGTGCCAGCAGTTACCGGCAGTCTTTCGACGAGCAGTACTTC. Its protein is CASSYRQSFDEQYF.

The chain links TRBV30 to TRBJ2-5, with TRBD2 matching over 10 bases. Germline lookup yields CDR1 GTSNPN and CDR2 SVGIG (reference sequence). V dropped 0 bases and J dropped 7; count of bases not matched to a gene: 11. There are 16 residues in the CDR3. CDR3 DNA sequence: TGTGCCTGGAGTGTACCTCAGCGGGAGGGCCTCGGGACCCAGTACTTC. It specifies CAWSVPQREGLGTQYF.

The rearrangement joins TRBV6-1 to TRBJ1-1, with 7 nucleotides matching TRBD1. This CDR3 contains 13 residues. CDR1 and CDR2 (germline): MNHNS, SASEGT. The V and J ends lost 7 bases and 5 bases, in that order; junction bases with no gene match: 7. The CDR3 region is CASTRQGGTEAFF. CDR3 in DNA: TGTGCCAGCACCAGACAGGGCGGAACTGAAGCTTTCTTT.

This chain joins TRBV25-1 and TRBJ1-6, with TRBD1 as a possible D gene (5 bases). Germline loops: CDR1 MGHDK, CDR2 SYGVNS. V shed 4 bases and J shed 7 bases, with 14 bases lying between them. This CDR3 comprises 15 residues. The CDR3 spells CASSVSGPGNSPLHF. DNA for the CDR3: TGTGCCAGCAGTGTCTCGGGGCCTGGGAATTCACCCCTCCACTTT.

J is TRBJ1-1 and V is TRBV7-2; 8 bases match TRBD1. The CDR3 has 16 amino acids. J was trimmed by 7 bases and V by 3 bases; bases with no gene match: 13. Germline V gives CDR1 SGHTA, CDR2 FQGNSA. The CDR3 loop is CASSFSGLSGGLEAFF. Here the CDR3 DNA reads TGTGCCAGCAGCTTCAGTGGATTGTCAGGGGGCCTTGAAGCTTTCTTT.

The chain couples TRBV4-3 to TRBJ2-7, with a weak D call TRBD1 (5 bases). This CDR3 is 15 amino acids long. V was cut by 4 bases and J by 2 bases, with 15 bases left in between. CDR1 LGHNA and CDR2 YSLEER come from the germline V gene. CDR3 protein: CASSPSRGLAYEQYF. The DNA of the CDR3 is TGCGCCAGCAGCCCGAGTAGGGGTCTGGCCTACGAGCAGTACTTC.

The CDR3 DNA reads TGTGCCAGTACATCGGGGACCCCCTATGGCTACACCTTC. It codes for CASTSGTPYGYTF. The V and J genes are TRBV19 and TRBJ1-2; possibly TRBD1 for D (5 bases). Germline V gene data show CDR1 as LNHDA and CDR2 as SQIVND (reference sequence). The length of the CDR3 is 13 residues. The ends were cut back, 7 bases at V and 4 bases at J, with 13 bases in the middle.

The V call is TRBV25-1, the J call TRBJ2-3, with D uncertain. Germline assignment: CDR1 MGHDK and CDR2 SYGVNS. V lost 3 bases and J lost 6, with 10 bases in between. This CDR3 has 13 amino acids. CDR3 DNA sequence: TGTGCCAGCAGTGATGGGGTTGGCGATACGCAGTATTTT. Translating gives CASSDGVGDTQYF.

The V and J genes are TRBV2 and TRBJ1-2, with 8 nucleotides matching TRBD1. Germline CDR1 and CDR2: SNHLY and FYNNEI. V gave up 2 bases and J gave up 6 bases; unmatched junction bases: 5. The CDR3 spans 14 residues. The CDR3 nucleotides read TGTGCCAGCAGTGAAACCAGGGGGCAAGATGGCTACACCTTC. Encoded protein: CASSETRGQDGYTF. Using reference TRBV2 and TRBJ1-2 for the parts outside the CDR3, the full variable domain is EPEVTQTPSHQVTQMGQEVILRCVPISNHLYFYWYRQILGQKVEFLVSFYNNEISEKSEIFDDQFSVERPDGSNFTLKIRSTKLEDSAMYFCASSETRGQDGYTFGSGTRLTVV.

The J gene is TRBJ1-5, the V gene TRBV6-5, with 8 bases fitting TRBD1. The CDR3 has 15 residues. Per the germline V gene, CDR1 is MNHEY and CDR2 is SVGAGI. With V trimmed by 6 bases and J by 4 bases, 8 bases remained unmatched. The CDR3: CASSQDRERNQPQHF. CDR3 coding DNA: TGTGCCAGCAGCCAGGACAGGGAAAGAAATCAGCCCCAGCATTTT.

This rearrangement joins TRBV19 to TRBJ2-1; either TRBD1 or TRBD2 may fit D (5 bases each). The V end lost 4 bases, the J end lost 6 bases, and 13 bases lay between the germline ends. Germline V gene sequence: CDR1 LNHDA, CDR2 SQIVND (reference sequence). The CDR3 is 14 residues long. In DNA, the CDR3 is TGTGCCAGTAGTAGGGAGACAGTTTCCAATGAGCAGTTCTTC. This sequence encodes CASSRETVSNEQFF. Full variable domain (outside the CDR3, taken from reference TRBV19 and TRBJ2-1): DGGITQSPKYLFRKEGQNVTLSCEQNLNHDAMYWYRQDPGQGLRLIYYSQIVNDFQKGDIAEGYSVSREKKESFPLTVTSAQKNPTAFYLCASSRETVSNEQFFGPGTRLTVL.